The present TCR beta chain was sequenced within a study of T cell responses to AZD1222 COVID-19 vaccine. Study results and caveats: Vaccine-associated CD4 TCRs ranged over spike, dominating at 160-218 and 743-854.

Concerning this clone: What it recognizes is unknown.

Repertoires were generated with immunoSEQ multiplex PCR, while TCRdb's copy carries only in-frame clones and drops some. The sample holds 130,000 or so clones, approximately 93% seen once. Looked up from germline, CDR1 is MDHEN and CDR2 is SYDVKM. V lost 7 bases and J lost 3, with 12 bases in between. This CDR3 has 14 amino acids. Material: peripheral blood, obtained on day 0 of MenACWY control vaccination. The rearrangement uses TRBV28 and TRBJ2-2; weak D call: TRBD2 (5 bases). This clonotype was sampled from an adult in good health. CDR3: CASKRLRDTGELFF. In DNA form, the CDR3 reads TGTGCCAGCAAGAGGTTGCGGGACACCGGGGAGCTGTTTTTT.